One and the same sample provided the 21 T cell receptor beta chains below, sequenced in a study of early T cells in non-severe SARS-CoV-2 infection (dated by TCRdb to the early 2020s). Library generation was performed with 5' RACE. Sequencing relied on a NextSeq 500. TCRdb reworked the public reads: Q25 trimming with fastp, MiXCR clone assembly, productive beta chains retained. One record per CDR3 amino acid sequence lists the most common genes and DNA. This sample holds about 61,000 distinct CDR3 sequences; more than 10% were observed only once. The leading ten clones occupy 1.5% to 2% of the sample. The sequenced material came from whole blood. These receptors all stem from an adult who was a healthcare worker with PCR-confirmed SARS-CoV-2 infection or an uninfected control (not recorded which).

In its sample, this clonotype was seen many times. V is TRBV12-3 or TRBV12-4 and J is TRBJ2-3; D might be TRBD2 (6 bases). The length of the CDR3 is 13 residues. Trimming cost V 5 bases and J 1 base, with 7 bases left between them. The CDR3 nucleotides read TGTGCCAGCAGTACGGGGGGCACAGATACGCAGTATTTT. Translating it yields CASSTGGTDTQYF.

This clonotype was seen repeatedly, ten times or more. The chain couples TRBV11-2 to TRBJ2-3; weak D call: TRBD1 (7 bases). The ends were cut back, 1 base at V and 5 bases at J, with 10 bases in the middle. Germline loops: CDR1 SGHAT, CDR2 FQNNGV. This CDR3 comprises 14 residues. The DNA for the CDR3 is TGTGCCAGCAGCTTAGCAGGGGGGATAGATACGCAGTATTTT. Translating it yields CASSLAGGIDTQYF.

There are many counts of this clonotype. The rearrangement links TRBV9 to TRBJ2-7; TRBD1 might be the D (5 bases). The germline V and J ends were trimmed by 4 bases and 2 bases, with 13 bases remaining between them. From germline, CDR1 is SGDLS and CDR2 YYNGEE. The CDR3 has 14 amino acids. The CDR3, as DNA: TGTGCCAGCAGCCCAAGCCCAGGGACCTACGAGCAGTACTTC. It yields the protein CASSPSPGTYEQYF.

This clonotype appeared many times. V usage is TRBV19 and J usage is TRBJ2-1; D is perhaps TRBD2 (6 bases). V shed 5 bases and J shed 11 bases, with 10 bases lying between them. The CDR3 loop spans 11 amino acids. Germline V gives CDR1 LNHDA, CDR2 SQIVND (reference sequence). The CDR3 protein is CASSPGGQQFF. CDR3 nucleotide sequence: TGTGCCAGTAGTCCCGGGGGACAGCAGTTCTTC.

The chain couples TRBV10-2 to TRBJ2-5; tentative D call: TRBD2 (5 bases). This CDR3 has 15 amino acids. Trimming shortened V by 4 bases and J by 1 base, and 13 bases separated the two germline ends. Germline V CDR1 and CDR2: WSHSY, SAAADI. The CDR3 DNA is TGCGCCAGCAGTGTCTCTAGCCGACGCCAAGAGACCCAGTACTTC. Translated: CASSVSSRRQETQYF.

This clonotype was found many times. The chain employs TRBV7-9 and TRBJ1-4; 7 bases fit TRBD1. The CDR3 contains 16 residues. V lost 5 bases to trimming and J lost 5 bases; unmatched junction nucleotides: 11. CDR1 is SEHNR, CDR2 FQNEAQ, per germline (reference sequence). The CDR3 sequence is CASSRDSFQKNEKLFF. The CDR3 DNA reads as TGTGCCAGCAGCCGGGACAGCTTTCAGAAGAATGAAAAACTGTTTTTT. The entire variable domain, with the rest obtained from reference TRBV7-9 and TRBJ1-4, is as follows: DTGVSQNPRHKITKRGQNVTFRCDPISEHNRLYWYRQTLGQGPEFLTYFQNEAQLEKSRLLSDRFSAERPKGSFSTLEIQRTEQGDSAMYLCASSRDSFQKNEKLFFGSGTQLSVL.

This clonotype has ten or more counts. V and J are TRBV11-2 and TRBJ2-3; the D is unclear. Trimming took 0 bases from V and 4 from J, leaving 8 bases between them. Germline loops: CDR1 SGHAT, CDR2 FQNNGV. CDR3 length equals 14 residues. CDR3 residues: CASSLDRIADTQYF. The CDR3 bases are TGTGCCAGCAGCTTAGATCGAATCGCAGATACGCAGTATTTT. Filled out from reference TRBV11-2 and TRBJ2-3, the complete variable domain reads EAGVAQSPRYKIIEKRQSVAFWCNPISGHATLYWYQQILGQGPKLLIQFQNNGVVDDSQLPKDRFSAERLKGVDSTLKIQPAKLEDSAVYLCASSLDRIADTQYFGPGTRLTVL.

This clonotype was observed a few times. This chain links TRBV12-3 or TRBV12-4 with TRBJ2-1, with D tentatively TRBD2 (6 bases). Trimming cost V 5 bases and J 0 bases, with 8 bases left between them. This CDR3 comprises 14 residues. This CDR3 is CASSRGSSYNEQFF. CDR3 bases: TGTGCCAGCAGTCGGGGGAGCTCCTACAATGAGCAGTTCTTC.

This clonotype was seen ten or more times. The chain couples TRBV27 to TRBJ1-5; D not certain. The V end lost 5 bases, the J end lost 4 bases, and 6 bases lay between the germline ends. Looked up from germline, CDR1 is MNHEY and CDR2 is SMNVEV (reference sequence). The CDR3 covers 12 residues. The CDR3 bases are TGTGCCAGCAGTACTTTTAATCAGCCCCAGCATTTT. It specifies CASSTFNQPQHF.

Note on this clonotype: Mismatch with germline at one junction end may stem from a read error. This chain joins TRBV29-1 and TRBJ2-1; 10 nucleotides align to TRBD1. Germline assignment: CDR1 SQVTM and CDR2 ANQGSEA. The CDR3 covers 10 residues. CDR3 region: CSAGGDRGIF. DNA of the CDR3: TGCAGCGCCGGGGGGGACAGGGGAATCTTC.

This clonotype was recorded many times. The chain recombines TRBV20-1 with TRBJ2-1; D is undetermined. V was pared by 5 bases and J by 1 base, with 12 bases between. The length of the CDR3 is 14 residues. Germline CDR1 reads DFQATT; CDR2 reads SNEGSKA (reference sequence). The CDR3 spells CSAQTGISYNEQFF. CDR3 in DNA: TGCAGTGCTCAAACTGGGATTTCCTACAATGAGCAGTTCTTC.

This clonotype was seen more than once but under ten times. The chain carries TRBV29-1 and TRBJ2-5; 8 bases are shared with TRBD1. The CDR3 extends over 14 amino acids. Germline V gives CDR1 SQVTM, CDR2 ANQGSEA. Trimming cost V 4 bases and J 4 bases; bases outside gene matches: 8. The CDR3 loop is CSVAVRGQGETQYF. DNA for the CDR3: TGCAGCGTTGCCGTCAGGGGGCAAGGAGAGACCCAGTACTTC.

This clonotype was recorded a few times. This chain links TRBV7-9 with TRBJ2-2; D gene uncertain. This CDR3 comprises 16 residues. V lost 4 bases to trimming and J lost 2 bases, with 14 bases between them. Germline lookup yields CDR1 SEHNR and CDR2 FQNEAQ (reference sequence). The CDR3 coding sequence is TGTGCCAGCAGCTACACGACGGGCCTTAACACCGGGGAGCTGTTTTTT. As protein: CASSYTTGLNTGELFF.

The chain carries TRBV6-2 or TRBV6-3 and TRBJ2-7, with a weak D call TRBD2 (6 bases). The germline gives CDR1 MNHEY, CDR2 SVGEGT. The length of the CDR3 is 16 residues. V shed 2 bases and J shed 5 bases, with 19 bases lying between them. The CDR3 reads CASSYPDPYGGHEQYF. For the CDR3, the DNA is TGTGCCAGCAGTTACCCGGATCCCTACGGAGGGCACGAGCAGTACTTC.

In its sample, this clonotype was seen many times. This chain links TRBV21-1 with TRBJ1-5; the table names TRBD1, a call not compared with the DNA. TRBV21-1 is flagged as a pseudogene. The CDR3 runs to 15 residues. CDR3 residues: CASSKASRKGQPQHF. The DNA for the CDR3 is TGTGCCAGCAGCAAAGCGTCCCGGAAGGGACAGCCCCAGCATTTT.

The sample holds many counts of this clonotype. This chain links TRBV5-4 with TRBJ2-1; 12 nucleotides agree with TRBD1. Unmatched junction bases numbered 5, after V lost 4 bases and J lost 9 bases. The CDR3 extends over 14 amino acids. Germline CDR1 is SGHNT and CDR2 is YYREEE (reference sequence). CDR3 amino acids: CASSRDRGPSEQFF. The CDR3 nucleotides read TGTGCCAGCAGCAGGGACAGGGGGCCAAGTGAGCAGTTCTTC.

Only one count was recorded for this clonotype. J is TRBJ1-1 and V is TRBV7-9, with TRBD1 as a possible D gene (5 bases). Between the trimmed V and J ends, which lost 5 bases and 7 bases, there was a span of 11 bases. The V gene's germline CDR1 is SEHNR and CDR2 FQNEAQ (reference sequence). CDR3 length equals 12 residues. The CDR3 sequence is CASSAQGFEAFF. The CDR3 bases are TGTGCCAGCAGCGCCCAGGGATTTGAAGCTTTCTTT. The full variable domain, its missing parts supplied by reference TRBV7-9 and TRBJ1-1, is DTGVSQNPRHKITKRGQNVTFRCDPISEHNRLYWYRQTLGQGPEFLTYFQNEAQLEKSRLLSDRFSAERPKGSFSTLEIQRTEQGDSAMYLCASSAQGFEAFFGQGTRLTVV.

This sequence joins TRBV4-1 and TRBJ1-1, with D unclear. V was pared by 3 bases and J by 10 bases, with 15 bases between. Germline CDR1 MGHRA, CDR2 YSYEKL. The CDR3 length is 13 residues. For the CDR3, the DNA is TGCGCCAGCAGCCACCTTTCTCCATGGCGAGCTTTCTTT. The encoded protein is CASSHLSPWRAFF.

The V gene is TRBV7-8, the J gene TRBJ1-3; 9 bases agree with TRBD1. CDR1 is SGHVS and CDR2 is FQNEAQ in the germline V gene. The V gene end was trimmed by 4 bases and the J gene end by 6 bases; junction bases not matched to a gene: 4. The CDR3 runs to 14 residues. The CDR3 nucleotides are TGTGCCAGCAGCTCGGACAGGGGTATAAACACCATATATTTT. Residues: CASSSDRGINTIYF.

This clonotype was detected many times. The V gene is TRBV2, the J gene TRBJ2-3; D uncertain. CDR1 and CDR2 (germline): SNHLY, FYNNEI. There are 14 residues in the CDR3. Trimming took off 2 bases at V and 1 base at J, with 7 bases between the two ends. The CDR3 protein is CASSELLGTDTQYF. The CDR3, as DNA: TGTGCCAGCAGTGAACTTCTTGGCACAGATACGCAGTATTTT.

This clonotype was counted ten times or more. This chain uses TRBV29-1 with TRBJ1-1, with 10 bases lining up with TRBD1. The junction had 9 bases not matched to a gene; V was cut back by 7 bases and J by 4 bases. The CDR3 totals 14 residues. The germline V gene has CDR1 SQVTM and CDR2 ANQGSEA. In DNA form, the CDR3 reads TGCAGCGCCACAACCGGGACAGGGGTCACTGAAGCTTTCTTT. Its protein is CSATTGTGVTEAFF.